The 21 T cell receptor beta chains reported below all come from one sample, sequenced in a study of cytomegalovirus exposure and HLA in healthy donors. With 60 Vbeta and 13 Jbeta primers, the PCR was carried out. The table came from immunoSEQ multiplex PCR; TCRdb's copy has only in-frame clones and leaves some out. Of 190,000 or so clones detected, roughly 80% appear once; the ten largest clones hold 1.5% to 2%. What was sequenced was PBMCs. Receptor source: a man aged 50-60 years in good health and CMV-seronegative.

This clone occurred once. The J gene is TRBJ1-1, the V gene TRBV11-2, with TRBD1 matching 8 bases. Germline CDR1 and CDR2: SGHAT and FQNNGV. The V and J ends lost 3 bases and 1 base, in that order; junction bases with no gene match: 1. The CDR3 runs 14 residues. The DNA of the CDR3 is TGTGCCAGCAGCTTCGGGACAGGGAACACTGAAGCTTTCTTT. Protein: CASSFGTGNTEAFF. Complete variable domain (other parts from reference TRBV11-2 and TRBJ1-1): EAGVAQSPRYKIIEKRQSVAFWCNPISGHATLYWYQQILGQGPKLLIQFQNNGVVDDSQLPKDRFSAERLKGVDSTLKIQPAKLEDSAVYLCASSFGTGNTEAFFGQGTRLTVV.

As for this clone: Without the conserved terminal phenylalanine or tryptophan, this CDR3 likely stems from a read error. This chain connects TRBV29-1 to TRBJ2-7; D is undetermined. The CDR3 has 11 amino acids. The germline CDR1 and CDR2 sequences are SQVTM and ANQGSEA. V gave up 4 bases and J gave up 4 bases, with 8 bases separating them. CDR3 sequence: CSVVVTYEQYL. The CDR3, as DNA: TGCAGCGTTGTGGTGACTTACGAGCAGTACCTC.

This sequence joins TRBV5-6 and TRBJ2-5; 12 bases match TRBD2. The J call may be in error: the DNA end matches TRBJ2-7 better. Germline-derived CDR1 and CDR2 are SGHDT and YYEEEE. CDR3 length: 15 amino acids. The CDR3 loop is CASSRLAGASYEQYF. CDR3 nucleotides: TGTGCCAGCAGCCGACTAGCGGGAGCTTCCTACGAGCAGTACTTC.

The chain has TRBV11-2 and TRBJ2-1; 10 bases fit TRBD1. The CDR3 is 14 residues long. With 2 bases clipped from V and 13 bases from J, the junction kept 8 bases outside the gene matches. The germline V gene encodes CDR1 SGHAT and CDR2 FQNNGV. The chain's CDR3 is CASSLFRDRGEQFF. CDR3 nucleotide sequence: TGTGCCAGCAGCTTATTCCGGGACAGGGGAGAACAGTTCTTC.

J is TRBJ2-3 and V is TRBV7-2; perhaps TRBD1 as D (6 bases). V lost 4 bases to trimming and J lost 5 bases, with 13 bases between them. Per the germline V gene, CDR1 is SGHTA and CDR2 is FQGNSA. The CDR3 sequence is 14 residues long. The CDR3 coding sequence is TGTGCCAGCAGCTCGTCCAGGGGAATAGATACGCAGTATTTT. Residues: CASSSSRGIDTQYF.

The genes are TRBV5-4 and TRBJ1-2; 7 nucleotides line up with TRBD1. The CDR3 is made up of 16 amino acids. Germline V gives CDR1 SGHNT, CDR2 YYREEE (reference sequence). V lost 4 bases to trimming and J lost 0 bases; unmatched junction nucleotides: 9. The CDR3 DNA is TGTGCCAGCAGCGTACCTGGGACAGATACTAACTATGGCTACACCTTC. Protein product: CASSVPGTDTNYGYTF.

This chain connects TRBV19 to TRBJ2-3; 12 positions match TRBD1. The CDR3 sequence is 18 residues long. Germline-derived CDR1 and CDR2 are LNHDA and SQIVND (reference sequence). V lost 4 bases to trimming and J lost 6 bases; unmatched junction nucleotides: 14. CDR3 sequence (DNA): TGTGCCAGTAGTACGTCCGGGACAGGGGGCGCGAGAGGGGATACGCAGTATTTT. Translated, it gives CASSTSGTGGARGDTQYF.

J is TRBJ2-1 and V is TRBV7-3; D not certain. CDR1 is SGHTA, CDR2 FQGTGA, per germline. The V gene lost 2 bases and the J gene lost 3 bases, with 5 bases spanning the gap. The CDR3 consists of 13 residues. The CDR3 spells CASSLASYNEQFF. In nucleotides, the CDR3 is TGTGCCAGCAGCTTAGCTAGCTACAATGAGCAGTTCTTC. The variable domain in full, completed from reference TRBV7-3 and TRBJ2-1, reads GAGVSQTPSNKVTEKGKYVELRCDPISGHTALYWYRQSLGQGPEFLIYFQGTGAADDSGLPNDRFFAVRPEGSVSTLKIQRTERGDSAVYLCASSLASYNEQFFGPGTRLTVL.

The rearrangement uses TRBV6-4 and TRBJ1-1; TRBD1 matches 9 bases. Germline V gene lookup returns CDR1 MRHNA and CDR2 SNTAGT. The junction had 1 base not matched to a gene; V was cut back by 4 bases and J by 4 bases. CDR3 size: 13 residues. The CDR3 protein is CASSVTGGTEAFF. The CDR3 DNA is TGTGCCAGCAGTGTGACAGGGGGCACTGAAGCTTTCTTT.

V gene TRBV28 combines with J gene TRBJ1-1, with TRBD1 matching over 7 bases. Per germline, CDR1 MDHEN and CDR2 SYDVKM. The length of the CDR3 is 15 residues. Trimming cost V 6 bases and J 1 base; bases outside gene matches: 8. CDR3 bases: TGTGCCAGCAGCCAAGGGCAGGGGGGGAACACTGAAGCTTTCTTT. It codes for CASSQGQGGNTEAFF. Supplemented by reference TRBV28 and TRBJ1-1, the full variable domain reads DVKVTQSSRYLVKRTGEKVFLECVQDMDHENMFWYRQDPGLGLRLIYFSYDVKMKEKGDIPEGYSVSREKKERFSLILESASTNQTSMYLCASSQGQGGNTEAFFGQGTRLTVV.

The V and J genes are TRBV7-2 and TRBJ2-7; tentative D call: TRBD2 (7 bases). Trimming cost V 7 bases and J 6 bases, with 31 bases left between them. Germline V lookup: CDR1 SGHTA, CDR2 FQGNSA. The CDR3 runs 18 residues. Here the CDR3 DNA reads TGTGCCAGCAATCGATTGGGTGCGGGGGCTCGCGGATGGGGCGAGCAGTACTTC. The encoded protein is CASNRLGAGARGWGEQYF.

The chain links TRBV11-2 to TRBJ2-5; TRBD2 might be the D (5 bases). CDR1 is SGHAT and CDR2 is FQNNGV in the germline V gene. V was pared by 4 bases and J by 4 bases, with 10 bases between. The CDR3 loop spans 13 amino acids. The chain's CDR3 is CASSWLEGETQYF. CDR3 DNA sequence: TGTGCCAGCAGCTGGCTAGAGGGAGAGACCCAGTACTTC.

The DNA of the CDR3 is TGTGCCAGCAGGGAGACAGGGGCCTCCGCAGATACGCAGTATTTT. Translating it yields CASRETGASADTQYF. The rearrangement joins TRBV2 to TRBJ2-3; 8 bases match TRBD1. Germline V CDR1 and CDR2: SNHLY, FYNNEI. CDR3 length equals 15 residues. The ends lost 6 bases at V and 4 bases at J; junction bases unmatched: 9.

J is TRBJ2-5 and V is TRBV5-1; TRBD1 might be the D (6 bases). The V gene's germline CDR1 is SGHRS and CDR2 YFSETQ. V was trimmed by 0 bases and J by 3 bases, leaving 9 bases between them. The length of the CDR3 is 14 residues. The CDR3 DNA is TGCGCCAGCAGCTTGGAGGCAGGGGAAGAGACCCAGTACTTC. Translation: CASSLEAGEETQYF. Filled out from reference TRBV5-1 and TRBJ2-5, the complete variable domain reads KAGVTQTPRYLIKTRGQQVTLSCSPISGHRSVSWYQQTPGQGLQFLFEYFSETQRNKGNFPGRFSGRQFSNSRSEMNVSTLELGDSALYLCASSLEAGEETQYFGPGTRLLVL.

The CDR3 DNA reads as TGTGCCAGCAGCTTAGCGTTGGGGACTAGCGGGAGTGGGGGGGAGCTGTTTTTT. The encoded protein is CASSLALGTSGSGGELFF. This sequence joins TRBV7-2 and TRBJ2-2; TRBD2 matches 14 bases. Trimming took 0 bases from V and 8 from J; bases not matched to a gene: 8. CDR1 and CDR2 (germline): SGHTA, FQGNSA. The CDR3 sequence is 18 residues long.

In this sample, this clone turned up a few times. The rearrangement joins TRBV14 to TRBJ2-7; no reliable D call. The germline V gene encodes CDR1 SGHDN and CDR2 FVKESK. This CDR3 contains 13 residues. V lost 2 bases, J lost 6 bases, and 11 bases lay in between. DNA of the CDR3: TGTGCCAGCAGCCAAATAGCCATTTCCGAGCAGTACTTC. Amino acid sequence: CASSQIAISEQYF.

V gene TRBV5-8 combines with J gene TRBJ2-5; tentative D call: TRBD1 (6 bases). Germline loops: CDR1 SGHTS, CDR2 YDEGEE. The V and J ends lost 2 bases and 5 bases respectively, with 10 bases between them. This CDR3 region has 13 residues. CDR3 nucleotide sequence: TGTGCCAGCAGCTTTGGGGGCGCGGAGACCCAGTACTTC. Translated: CASSFGGAETQYF.

The chain employs TRBV7-2 and TRBJ2-7; D possibly corresponds to TRBD2 (6 bases). Germline values: CDR1 SGHTA, CDR2 FQGNSA. The CDR3 contains 13 residues. V was trimmed by 6 bases and J by 1 base, leaving 10 bases between them. The CDR3 loop is CASSQRVSYEQYF. For the CDR3, the DNA is TGTGCCAGCAGTCAGCGGGTTTCCTACGAGCAGTACTTC.

The CDR3 DNA reads TGTGCCAGCAGTCAATTACAGGGGACAAATCAGCCCCAGCATTTT. The encoded protein is CASSQLQGTNQPQHF. This chain connects TRBV6-5 to TRBJ1-5; the match to TRBD1 covers 7 bases. This CDR3 spans 15 amino acids. V shed 5 bases, J shed 4 bases, and the junction held 8 bases outside the gene matches. CDR1 and CDR2 (germline): MNHEY, SVGAGI.

The chain carries TRBV9 and TRBJ1-3; maybe TRBD1 (6 bases). The length of the CDR3 is 16 residues. Germline CDR1 SGDLS, CDR2 YYNGEE. Trimming removed 3 bases at V and 0 bases at J, with 13 bases between. CDR3 region: CASSGTGHSSGNTIYF. CDR3 in DNA: TGTGCCAGCAGCGGGACGGGACACAGCTCTGGAAACACCATATATTTT. Looking up the rest from reference TRBV9 and TRBJ1-3 gives the full variable domain: DSGVTQTPKHLITATGQRVTLRCSPRSGDLSVYWYQQSLDQGLQFLIQYYNGEERAKGNILERFSAQQFPDLHSELNLSSLELGDSALYFCASSGTGHSSGNTIYFGEGSWLTVV.

This chain connects TRBV15 to TRBJ2-3; no reliable D call. V lost 0 bases and J 3 bases, leaving 7 bases between the germline ends. CDR1 is LNHNV, CDR2 YYDKDF, per germline (reference sequence). This CDR3 spans 14 amino acids. This CDR3 reads CATSRDQRTDTQYF. CDR3 DNA sequence: TGTGCCACCAGCAGAGATCAGAGGACAGATACGCAGTATTTT. The full variable domain, completed using reference TRBV15 and TRBJ2-3, is DAMVIQNPRYQVTQFGKPVTLSCSQTLNHNVMYWYQQKSSQAPKLLFHYYDKDFNNEADTPDNFQSRRPNTSFCFLDIRSPGLGDTAMYLCATSRDQRTDTQYFGPGTRLTVL.